What follows is one T cell receptor beta chain and its context. Its cognate antigen has yet to be identified. No much larger clone exists at a distance of one base, and base qualities are not known. This entry is derived from a study of vaccination effects on CD4 cells after COVID-19 (dated by TCRdb to between 2022 and 2023). A note on the overall study: In the ViraFEST assay, PBMC were stimulated with viral peptide pools, and antigen-specific CD4+ T cell clonotypes were then identified by expansion using TCR sequencing. In both COVID-19 convalescent patients and infection-naive vaccine recipients, the study compared SARS-CoV-2 spike-specific CD4+ TCR repertoires from before mRNA vaccination with those from after it. Altogether, about 10 COVID-19 convalescent patients and several SARS-CoV-2-naive healthy vaccine recipients made up the full study. A few million PBMC per well were cultured with approximately 10 ug/ml peptides in IMDM containing roughly 5% human AB serum, 10 IU/ml IL-2 and gentamicin. Post-vaccine samples across the study were collected a median of 72 days after the second dose, with a range of 14 to 241. The Oncomine TCR Beta short-read assay on an Illumina iSeq 100 was used to sequence cultures from other donors in the study.

After about 9 days of culture, CD4+ T cells were isolated with the EasySep CD4+ T cell isolation kit. Each participant got two doses of an mRNA SARS-CoV-2 vaccine, either BNT162b2 or mRNA-1273. Negative nucleocapsid antibody results before and after vaccination confirmed that the healthy vaccine recipients had no prior SARS-CoV-2 infection. On days 3 and 7, half of the culture medium was replaced with fresh IL-2-containing medium. Unless noted otherwise, every peptide stimulation condition was cultured in triplicate wells. PBMC were separated from whole blood using Ficoll-Paque Plus gradient centrifugation and were then either cryopreserved at -140C or used fresh. The QIAamp micro DNA kit was used to extract genomic DNA from the cultured CD4+ T cells. Libraries were prepared through the immunoSEQ multiplex PCR assay. DNA from the cultured and isolated CD4+ T cells underwent TCR beta CDR3 sequencing. The published analysis was carried out like this. The analysis removed non-productive TCR sequences, trimmed reads to the CDR3 region, and retained only CDR3s that were 7 or more amino acids long. Antigen-specific clonotypes were identified using the MANAFEST web app by comparison of expansion in peptide wells against reference cultures. For clones to be considered positive, expansion at FDR<0.05 versus reference and all other wells, an odds ratio above 5, and a frequency above 0.1% in two replicate wells were required. Clonotypes significantly expanded in SARS-CoV-2 spike wells and in at least one common cold coronavirus spike condition were defined as cross-reactive. CDR3 similarity was assessed by Levenshtein distance using the stringdist R package, and unrooted trees were constructed with ape in R 3.6.1. TCRdb's version of the immuneACCESS table is confined to in-frame rearrangements and falls short of the full clone set. An unresolved V gene accounts for under half of the shortfall where checked; the remainder is of unknown origin. That table furnishes V, J and clone size, whereas the DNA furnished D and trimming. This sample comprises 30,000 or so clones, over 70% of them detected only once. The biggest ten clones account for about 15% of the sample.

Paper-wide results and their limitations: Marked clonal contraction was observed in both infection-induced and vaccine-induced clones at late post-vaccination timepoints, consistent with waning T cell responses. The study was limited by a small number of convalescent patients, and early post-infection timepoints were lacking. Among healthy vaccine recipients, nearly all vaccine-induced clones were SARS-CoV-2 mono-reactive, and just 1 of 255 was cross-reactive with common cold coronaviruses.

This TCR derives from a human donor who received a COVID-19 vaccine. Sequenced material: CD4+ T cells from PBMCs cultured without peptide, taken after COVID-19 vaccination.

The nucleotide sequence is TGTGCCAGCAGTGCTTGGCGAATTAGCGGGAGGGCCACCGGGGAGCTGTTTTTT. It translates as CASSAWRISGRATGELFF. The chain is made from TRBV2 and TRBJ2-2, and 11 junction bases match TRBD2. The germline V gene yields SNHLY for CDR1 and FYNNEI for CDR2. From V the trimming removes 4 bases and from J it removes 4 bases, while the gene matches leave 11 bases of the junction unaccounted for. The CDR3, from cysteine to phenylalanine, totals 18 residues. This entry keeps only the CDR3 DNA: 54 bases, framed from base 1.